These T cell receptor beta chains were read from a single sample in a study of CD4 T cells in relation to SARS-CoV-2 and coronaviruses. The repertoire was sequenced with immunoSEQ multiplex PCR; TCRdb's copy has only in-frame clones and lacks some. The sample shows around 25,000 clones, 76% of them seen only once. These receptors have no known antigen. What was sequenced was CD4+ T cells from PBMCs, cultured in vitro. These receptors were collected from a human donor in good health. Both conserved end residues are trimmed from each CDR3. Size is stated for part of the rows, as once, few or many counts, or as a class when the clone is expanded.

v_gene,abundance,len,CDR3aa
TRBV5-8,NA,13,ASSLTGGYYQPQH
TRBV6-6,NA,13,ASSNRDRANREQF
TRBV6-5,NA,13,ASRGLAGASNEQF
TRBV5-1,NA,12,ASSLATGEHEQF
TRBV27,NA,15,ASMAFWGGISINEQF
TRBV12-5,NA,14,ASGLVLRQDSYEQY
TRBV23-1,medium-sized,14,ASSHPLAAFTYEQY
TRBV6-2/TRBV6-3,NA,14,ASSNDRGPVNTEAF
TRBV7-9,NA,13,ASTTRKGRVGEQY
TRBV9,NA,12,ASSVTSVGGEQF
TRBV10-3,NA,14,AISELAGGVQETQY
TRBV6-5,NA,11,ASKRSSTDTQY
TRBV18,NA,15,ASSPLVAETSTDTQY
TRBV5-1,NA,12,ASSPGTASYEQY
TRBV18,few,11,ASSPQGTGELF
TRBV27,NA,12,ASSLGAYTGELF
TRBV7-9,NA,11,ASSRGWNTEAF
TRBV29-1,NA,12,SVEVRQGDTEAF
TRBV14,NA,9,ASSRGVEAF
TRBV11-2,NA,12,ASSMLQAGTEAF
TRBV29-1,once,9,SVGDNEKLF
TRBV2,NA,14,ASSGRRIANTGELF
TRBV7-2,few,16,ASSFGARQGVGTDTQY
TRBV3-1/TRBV3-2,NA,11,ASSSESSETQY
TRBV5-1,NA,10,ASSQGGGEQF
TRBV19,NA,14,ASSSLQGLAKNIQY
TRBV6-4,NA,14,ASSLTGTGGQNEQF
TRBV14,NA,9,ASSQQNTIY
TRBV12-3/TRBV12-4,once,10,ASRSIDYGYT
TRBV19,NA,13,ASTYQGKNTGELF
TRBV6-5,NA,11,ASTQGRNYGYT
TRBV5-4,NA,13,ASSPDGGGTYEQY
TRBV4-2,NA,13,ASSQGGLAGDEQY
TRBV12-5,NA,14,ASGGLAGAGYNEQF
TRBV5-1,NA,12,ASGSPGNTGELF
TRBV11-2,NA,14,ASSLGGGLGYNEQF
TRBV2,NA,13,ASNYGQMGNQPQH
TRBV7-4,NA,17,ASSRSGGAIRSSGNTIY
TRBV3-1/TRBV3-2,NA,14,ASSQDRGEAGNTIY
TRBV6-6,NA,10,ASSDGDYEQY
TRBV30,NA,12,AWSAGQGSQPQH
TRBV6-6,NA,12,ASSYSGGSYEQY
TRBV21-1,once,15,ASSKVGGVEGNTEAF
TRBV7-9,few,11,ASSWVGNSPLH
TRBV10-3,once,12,AISETGSNQPQH
TRBV28,NA,17,ASSYLMGTVGSGANVLT
TRBV19,NA,13,ASSIISTTNSPLH
TRBV7-3,NA,10,ASSPQTGELF
TRBV10-2,NA,12,ASSVGVLNTEAF
TRBV2,few,10,ASSADDQPQH
TRBV5-8,NA,13,ASSLSTAVLYEQY